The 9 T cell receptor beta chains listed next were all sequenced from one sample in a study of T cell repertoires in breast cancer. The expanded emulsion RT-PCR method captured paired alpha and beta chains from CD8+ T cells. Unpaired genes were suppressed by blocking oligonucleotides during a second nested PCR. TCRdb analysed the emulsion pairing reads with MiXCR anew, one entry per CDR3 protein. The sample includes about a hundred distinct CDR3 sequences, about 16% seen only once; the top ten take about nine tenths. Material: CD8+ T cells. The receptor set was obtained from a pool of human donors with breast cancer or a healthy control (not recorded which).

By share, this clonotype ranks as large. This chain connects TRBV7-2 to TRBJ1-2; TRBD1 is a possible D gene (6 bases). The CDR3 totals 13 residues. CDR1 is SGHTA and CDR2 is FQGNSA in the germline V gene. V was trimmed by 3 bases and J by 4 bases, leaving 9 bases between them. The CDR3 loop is CASSFQGSYGYTF. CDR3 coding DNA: TGTGCCAGCAGCTTTCAGGGGTCCTATGGCTACACCTTC.

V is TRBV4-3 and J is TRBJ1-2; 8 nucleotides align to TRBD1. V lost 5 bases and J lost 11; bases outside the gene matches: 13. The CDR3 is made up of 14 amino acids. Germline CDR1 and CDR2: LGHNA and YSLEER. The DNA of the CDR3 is TGCGCCAGCAGCTTCGGACAGGGAAGACTCGGTTACACCTTC. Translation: CASSFGQGRLGYTF.

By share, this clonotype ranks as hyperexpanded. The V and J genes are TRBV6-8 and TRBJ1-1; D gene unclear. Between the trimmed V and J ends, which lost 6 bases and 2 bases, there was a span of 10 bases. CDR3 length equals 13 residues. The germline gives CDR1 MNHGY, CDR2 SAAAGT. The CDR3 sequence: CASSSKGNTEAFF. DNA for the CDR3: TGTGCCAGCAGCAGCAAGGGAAACACTGAAGCTTTCTTT.

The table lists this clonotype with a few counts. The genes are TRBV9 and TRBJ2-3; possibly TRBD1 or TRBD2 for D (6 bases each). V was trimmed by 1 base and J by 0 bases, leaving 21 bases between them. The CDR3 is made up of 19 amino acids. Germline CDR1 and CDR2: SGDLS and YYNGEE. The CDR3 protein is CASSVSLRGAEPSTDTQYF. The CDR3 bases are TGTGCCAGCAGCGTAAGCTTGAGGGGGGCTGAACCTAGCACAGATACGCAGTATTTT.

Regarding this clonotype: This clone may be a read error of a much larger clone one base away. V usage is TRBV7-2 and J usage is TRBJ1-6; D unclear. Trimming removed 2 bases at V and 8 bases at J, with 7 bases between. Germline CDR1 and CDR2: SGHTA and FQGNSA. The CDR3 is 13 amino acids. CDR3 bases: TGTGCCAGCAGCTTAAAGTTATATTCACCCCTCCACTTT. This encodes CASSLKLYSPLHF.

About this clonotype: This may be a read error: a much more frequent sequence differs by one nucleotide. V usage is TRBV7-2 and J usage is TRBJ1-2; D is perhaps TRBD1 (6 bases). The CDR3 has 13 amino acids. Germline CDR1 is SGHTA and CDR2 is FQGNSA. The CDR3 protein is CASSFQGSYGYAF. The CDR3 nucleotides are TGTGCCAGCAGCTTTCAGGGGTCCTATGGCTACGCCTTC. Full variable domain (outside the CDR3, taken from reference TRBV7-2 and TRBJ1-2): GAGVSQSPSNKVTEKGKDVELRCDPISGHTALYWYRQSLGQGLEFLIYFQGNSAPDKSGLPSDRFSAERTGGSVSTLTIQRTQQEDSAVYLCASSFQGSYGYAFGSGTRLTVV.

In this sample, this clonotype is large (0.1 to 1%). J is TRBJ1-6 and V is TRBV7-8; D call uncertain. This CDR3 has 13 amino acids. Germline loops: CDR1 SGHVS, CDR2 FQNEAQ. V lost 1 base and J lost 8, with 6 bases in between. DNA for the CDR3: TGTGCCAGCAGCTTAGAGTTATATTCACCCCTCCACTTT. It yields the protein CASSLELYSPLHF.

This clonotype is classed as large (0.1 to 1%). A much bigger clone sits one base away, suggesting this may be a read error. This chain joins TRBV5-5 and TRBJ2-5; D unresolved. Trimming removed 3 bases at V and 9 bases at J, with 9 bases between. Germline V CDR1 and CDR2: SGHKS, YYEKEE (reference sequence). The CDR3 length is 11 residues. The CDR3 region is CASSSRKAQYF. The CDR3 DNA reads TGTGCCAGCAGCTCGCGGAAAGCCCAGTACTTC.

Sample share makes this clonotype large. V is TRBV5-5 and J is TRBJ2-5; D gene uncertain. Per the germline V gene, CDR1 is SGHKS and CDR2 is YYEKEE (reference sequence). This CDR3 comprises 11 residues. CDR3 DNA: TGTGCTATCAGCTCGCGGAAAACCCAGTACTTC. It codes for CAISSRKTQYF. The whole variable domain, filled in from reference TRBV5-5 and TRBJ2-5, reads DAGVTQSPTHLIKTRGQQVTLRCSPISGHKSVSWYQQVLGQGPQFIFQYYEKEERGRGNFPDRFSARQFPNYSSELNVNALLLGDSALYLCAISSRKTQYFGPGTRLLVL.